This T cell receptor (beta chain) comes out of a study of T-cell reconstitution after alpha-beta-depleted transplantation in children. Preparation of the TCRbeta library used unique molecular identifiers. TCRdb redid the calling of the PCR reads with MiXCR, one entry per CDR3 protein. The data hold a few hundred thousand distinct CDR3 sequences, with around 8.9% observed a single time. This CDR3 contains 16 residues. The junction had 4 bases not matched to a gene; V was cut back by 0 bases and J by 3 bases. The V gene's germline CDR1 is MNHNS and CDR2 SASEGT. The TCR originated in a human donor who donated a stem cell graft to a child with SCID. Sequencing used PBMCs from the stem cell graft donor, obtained from the stem cell graft. The V and J genes are TRBV6-1 and TRBJ2-2; 7 nucleotides line up with TRBD2. The CDR3 loop reads CASSEAQGGDTGELFF. The CDR3 DNA reads as TGTGCCAGCAGTGAAGCGCAGGGAGGGGACACCGGGGAGCTGTTTTTT.